This TCR beta chain was recovered during a study of control samples from healthy donors and cancer patients (dated by TCRdb to the early 2020s). To note about this clone: No cognate antigen has been identified for it. Base qualities were left out, and no much larger clone turns up one base away.

Here V drops 0 bases and J drops 4 bases, and the junction holds 3 bases not matched to any gene. From the germline V gene, CDR1 is WSHSY and CDR2 is SAAADI. The CDR3 measures 17 amino acids from cysteine to phenylalanine. This entry keeps only the CDR3 DNA: 51 bases, framed from base 1. Libraries were built with the immunoSEQ multiplex PCR assay. Sourced from immuneACCESS, this table was stored by TCRdb with only in-frame sequences that have V and J called. A share of the clones is absent; for the studies checked, an unresolved V gene accounts for under half, and the remainder has no known explanation. Here the sample has roughly 160,000 clones; about 94% occur a single time. The ten top clones hold around 15% of the sample.

This clonotype was sampled from a man aged 55 to 70 with colorectal cancer. The source material was PBMCs. Here the chain combines TRBV10-2 and TRBJ2-1, with 13 middle bases fitting TRBD2. The CDR3 sequence is CASSESGTSGIYNEQFF. The DNA sequence is given as TGCGCCAGCAGTGAGTCAGGGACTAGCGGGATTTACAATGAGCAGTTCTTC.